This passage covers 14 T cell receptor beta chains from one sample sequenced in a study of blood T cells in healthy people across ages (dated by TCRdb to between 2014 and 2016). Libraries came from 5' RACE. The sequencing machine was an Illumina HiSeq 2500. A second PCR of 7 to 11 cycles was run with a J-beta primer mix and a sample-barcoded 5' primer. TCRdb reworked the public reads: Q25 trimming with fastp, MiXCR clone assembly, productive beta chains retained. Rows are combined by CDR3 protein, so each entry shows the most common genes and DNA. A total of about 1.7 million distinct CDR3 sequences appear in this sample, over 25% of them only once. Less than 9.5% of the sample is in the top ten clones. Sequencing used blood. The receptor set was obtained from a young woman in good health.

This clonotype was seen many times. The rearrangement joins TRBV7-2 to TRBJ2-5, with 7 bases aligning to TRBD2. With 8 bases clipped from V and 4 bases from J, the junction kept 4 bases outside the gene matches. Germline V gene lookup returns CDR1 SGHTA and CDR2 FQGNSA. The CDR3 sequence is 12 residues long. The CDR3 DNA sequence: TGTGCCAGCGGAACTAGCGCAGAGACCCAGTACTTC. It encodes CASGTSAETQYF. Filled out from reference TRBV7-2 and TRBJ2-5, the complete variable domain reads GAGVSQSPSNKVTEKGKDVELRCDPISGHTALYWYRQSLGQGLEFLIYFQGNSAPDKSGLPSDRFSAERTGGSVSTLTIQRTQQEDSAVYLCASGTSAETQYFGPGTRLLVL.

At least ten counts were recorded for this clonotype. The gene calls are TRBV7-3 and TRBJ2-6, with D unclear. Germline V CDR1 and CDR2: SGHTA, FQGTGA. The V and J ends lost 3 bases and 2 bases respectively, with 2 bases between them. This CDR3 region has 13 residues. DNA of the CDR3: TGTGCCAGCAGCTTTGCTGGGGCCAACGTCCTGACTTTC. Translation gives CASSFAGANVLTF.

This clonotype was found once. A much larger clonotype is one base distant, so this may be a read error. This sequence joins TRBV7-8 and TRBJ2-1; the D is unclear. CDR3 size: 15 residues. The germline gives CDR1 SGHVS, CDR2 FQNEAQ. DNA of the CDR3: TGTGCCAGCAGCTTAATTATGAGCTCCTACAATAAGCAGTTCTTC. Translating it yields CASSLIMSSYNKQFF.

V and J are TRBV6-1 and TRBJ2-1; TRBD2 matches at 14 bases. This CDR3 contains 15 residues. The trim removed 11 bases at V and 3 bases at J, leaving 6 bases unmatched. CDR1 and CDR2 (germline): MNHNS, SASEGT. CDR3 nucleotides: TGTGCCGGGGGGACTAGCGGGGGACGCTACAATGAGCAGTTCTTC. Protein: CAGGTSGGRYNEQFF.

Many counts were recorded for this clonotype. The gene calls are TRBV6-1 and TRBJ2-6, with D unresolved. V was shortened by 3 bases and J by 5 bases, with 11 bases between the two germline ends. Germline V gene sequence: CDR1 MNHNS, CDR2 SASEGT. This CDR3 has 15 amino acids. This CDR3 is CASSEGPTWANVLTF. The DNA for the CDR3 is TGTGCCAGCAGTGAGGGCCCCACCTGGGCCAACGTCCTGACTTTC.

The chain combines TRBV30 with TRBJ1-2; 7 bases match TRBD1. The CDR3 is 13 residues long. Trimming took 0 bases from V and 7 from J; bases not matched to a gene: 5. The germline gives CDR1 GTSNPN, CDR2 SVGIG (reference sequence). The DNA of the CDR3 is TGTGCCTGGAGTGTCGGGACAGTCACTGGCTACACCTTC. This encodes CAWSVGTVTGYTF. The full variable domain, with the rest looked up from reference TRBV30 and TRBJ1-2, is SQTIHQWPATLVQPVGSPLSLECTVEGTSNPNLYWYRQAAGRGLQLLFYSVGIGQISSEVPQNLSASRPQDRQFILSSKKLLLSDSGFYLCAWSVGTVTGYTFGSGTRLTVV.

The chain is built from TRBV7-2 and TRBJ2-1; D possibly corresponds to TRBD1 (6 bases). V lost 5 bases and J lost 0, with 17 bases in between. The germline gives CDR1 SGHTA, CDR2 FQGNSA. The CDR3 spans 17 residues. The DNA of the CDR3 is TGTGCCAGCAGCGTAACCGGGACACCGAGCTCCTACAATGAGCAGTTCTTC. It specifies CASSVTGTPSSYNEQFF.

This clonotype was picked up many times. The chain recombines TRBV12-3 or TRBV12-4 with TRBJ2-5; weak D call: TRBD2 (5 bases). Between the trimmed V and J ends, which lost 3 bases and 0 bases, there was a span of 8 bases. The CDR3 has 14 amino acids. This CDR3 is CASSFRGYQETQYF. As DNA, the CDR3 is TGTGCCAGCAGTTTCCGCGGGTACCAAGAGACCCAGTACTTC.

This clonotype was seen repeatedly, ten times or more. This chain links TRBV9 with TRBJ1-2; D gene unclear. V lost 3 bases to trimming and J lost 6 bases, with 12 bases between them. Germline V CDR1 and CDR2: SGDLS, YYNGEE. This CDR3 is 13 amino acids long. The CDR3 DNA sequence: TGTGCCAGCAGCGCAGACCCCAGAGATGGCTACACCTTC. Translation gives CASSADPRDGYTF.

The chain is built from TRBV7-9 and TRBJ1-1, with 11 bases lining up with TRBD1. The CDR3 consists of 16 residues. With V trimmed by 6 bases and J by 2 bases, 8 bases remained unmatched. CDR1 is SEHNR and CDR2 is FQNEAQ in the germline V gene (reference sequence). The DNA of the CDR3 is TGTGCCAGCAGTTCCGGGGACAGGGGGGATAACACTGAAGCTTTCTTT. It translates to CASSSGDRGDNTEAFF.

This clonotype was seen more than once but under ten times. This chain connects TRBV29-1 to TRBJ2-3; a weak D match, TRBD2 (5 bases). The germline V gene has CDR1 SQVTM and CDR2 ANQGSEA. This CDR3 is 12 amino acids long. Trimming stripped 8 bases from V and 2 bases from J, with 11 bases between. DNA for the CDR3: TGCAGCATTAAGGAGGACACAGATACGCAGTATTTT. Protein sequence: CSIKEDTDTQYF.

This clonotype was seen only a few times. This chain connects TRBV20-1 to TRBJ2-3, with TRBD1 matching over 9 bases. V was clipped by 4 bases and J by 3 bases; unmatched bases: 8. CDR1 is DFQATT, CDR2 SNEGSKA, per germline (reference sequence). The CDR3 spans 15 residues. The CDR3 sequence: CSAIPRDRATDTQYF. As DNA, the CDR3 is TGCAGTGCTATCCCACGGGACAGGGCTACAGATACGCAGTATTTT.

The V and J genes are TRBV6-5 and TRBJ1-2; D not resolved. The CDR3 contains 15 residues. The V gene's germline CDR1 is MNHEY and CDR2 SVGAGI. The V end was cut by 0 bases, the J end by 6 bases, with 14 bases between. As DNA, the CDR3 is TGTGCCAGCAGTTACTCGAACTTGCTCGGGAATGGCTACACCTTC. As protein: CASSYSNLLGNGYTF.

Many counts were recorded for this clonotype. V is TRBV29-1 and J is TRBJ2-7; D is unresolved. The CDR3 runs 13 residues. The V gene's germline CDR1 is SQVTM and CDR2 ANQGSEA. V lost 7 bases to trimming and J lost 0 bases, with 13 bases between them. This chain's CDR3 is CSARLKSSYEQYF. The CDR3, as DNA: TGCAGCGCTAGGCTGAAGAGCTCCTACGAGCAGTACTTC.